The rows below give T cell receptor beta chains drawn from one sample of a study of beta chain features in type 1 diabetes. Here immunoSEQ multiplex PCR was the method, and the copy in TCRdb shows in-frame clones only, minus some. The repertoire holds roughly 400,000 clones, approximately 15% seen once, with 0.019% in the top ten. Sequencing was carried out using naive CD4+ T cells from blood. These receptors all come from a woman aged 18 to 35 in good health. The CDR3 runs from the conserved cysteine through the conserved F or W. D genes are given only for firm matches. Clone size is given for some rows only: seen once, a few or many times, or a class if the clone is expanded.

abundance | j_gene | d_gene | v_gene | CDR3aa | CDR3nt
few | TRBJ2-1 | TRBD2 | TRBV10-3 | CAISPGLAGGRGDNEQFF | TGTGCCATCAGCCCCGGACTAGCGGGAGGCCGGGGGGACAATGAGCAGTTCTTC
few | TRBJ2-6 | - | TRBV29-1 | CSVSGAGANVLTF | TGCAGCGTCTCGGGGGCTGGGGCCAACGTCCTGACTTTC
- | TRBJ1-4 | TRBD1 | TRBV7-9 | CASSFQGANEKLFF | TGTGCCAGCAGCTTCCAGGGGGCTAATGAAAAACTGTTTTTT
- | TRBJ2-3 | - | TRBV14 | CASSQVRAAAQYF | TGTGCCAGCAGCCAAGTTCGCGCGGCAGCGCAGTATTTT
- | TRBJ2-3 | TRBD2 | TRBV29-1 | CSVARNLAGGRDTQYF | TGCAGCGTTGCTAGGAATCTAGCGGGAGGACGAGATACGCAGTATTTT
few | TRBJ2-5 | - | TRBV5-1 | CASSLQGPSETQYF | TGCGCCAGCAGCTTACAGGGCCCTAGCGAGACCCAGTACTTC
- | TRBJ2-5 | - | TRBV7-2 | CASSFYGQSSGETQYF | TGTGCCAGCAGCTTCTACGGACAGTCCAGTGGAGAGACCCAGTACTTC
- | TRBJ2-7 | TRBD2 | TRBV7-3 | CASSLGLAGTYEQYF | TGTGCCAGCAGCCTGGGACTAGCGGGAACCTACGAGCAGTACTTC
- | TRBJ1-2 | - | TRBV29-1 | CSVVSPNYGYTF | TGCAGCGTTGTATCCCCTAACTATGGCTACACCTTC
- | TRBJ2-1 | TRBD2 | TRBV5-1 | CASSSRLAGGNEQFF | TGCGCCAGCAGCTCAAGACTAGCGGGAGGGAATGAGCAGTTCTTC
few | TRBJ2-2 | TRBD1 | TRBV29-1 | CSVHRDRGLRGELFF | TGCAGCGTTCACCGGGACAGGGGGCTTAGAGGGGAGCTGTTTTTT
few | TRBJ2-7 | - | TRBV18 | CASSPPRAAAYEQYF | TGTGCCAGCTCACCACCCCGGGCAGCGGCGTACGAGCAGTACTTC
- | TRBJ2-7 | TRBD2 | TRBV27 | CASSFGGTSVSEQYF | TGTGCCAGCAGTTTTGGTGGGACTAGTGTAAGCGAGCAGTACTTC
few | TRBJ2-1 | TRBD1 | TRBV29-1 | CSVIGTASSYNEQFF | TGCAGCGTTATCGGGACAGCAAGCTCCTACAATGAGCAGTTCTTC
- | TRBJ2-7 | - | TRBV30 | CAWSLTLLKREQYF | TGTGCCTGGAGCCTAACCCTTCTAAAACGCGAGCAGTACTTC
few | TRBJ2-1 | TRBD1 | TRBV10-2 | CASSESRGRDIGNEQFF | TGCGCCAGCAGTGAGTCAAGGGGGCGCGATATTGGCAATGAGCAGTTCTTC
few | TRBJ2-1 | TRBD1 | TRBV25-1 | CASWGQGANEQFF | TGTGCCAGTTGGGGACAGGGGGCCAATGAGCAGTTCTTC
few | TRBJ2-2 | - | TRBV9 | CASSVVSGDTGELFF | TGTGCCAGCAGCGTAGTGTCGGGAGACACCGGGGAGCTGTTTTTT
- | TRBJ1-2 | TRBD1 | TRBV29-1 | CSVVGTGGGYTF | TGCAGCGTTGTCGGGACAGGGGGAGGCTACACCTTC
few | TRBJ2-7 | - | TRBV29-1 | CSVLSYEQYF | TGCAGCGTCCTCTCCTACGAGCAGTACTTC
- | TRBJ1-5 | TRBD1 | TRBV6-5 | CASRQGSKQPQHF | TGTGCCAGCAGACAGGGGTCAAAACAGCCCCAGCATTTT
- | TRBJ1-1 | - | TRBV6-1 | CASSEVAGLNTEAFF | TGTGCCAGCAGTGAAGTCGCAGGCCTGAACACTGAAGCTTTCTTT
- | TRBJ1-1 | TRBD1 | TRBV28 | CASSLYSQGRTEAFF | TGTGCCAGCAGTTTGTACTCACAGGGGCGAACTGAAGCTTTCTTT
- | TRBJ2-7 | - | TRBV2 | CASSLLNYEQYF | TGTGCCAGCAGCCTCTTAAACTACGAGCAGTACTTC
few | TRBJ1-5 | TRBD1 | TRBV18 | CASSGDRNQPQHF | TGTGCCAGCTCAGGGGACAGGAATCAGCCCCAGCATTTT
few | TRBJ2-7 | - | TRBV15 | CATSRDYAGLAGSYEQYF | TGTGCCACCAGCAGAGATTATGCGGGGCTAGCTGGATCCTACGAGCAGTACTTC
few | TRBJ1-1 | - | TRBV18 | CASSGGNTEAFF | TGTGCCAGCTCAGGAGGGAACACTGAAGCTTTCTTT
- | TRBJ1-4 | - | TRBV7-9 | CASSPLREKLFF | TGTGCCAGCAGCCCTTTGCGGGAAAAACTGTTTTTT
- | TRBJ2-7 | - | TRBV30 | CAWGAGIAYEQYF | TGTGCCTGGGGGGCGGGAATCGCCTACGAGCAGTACTTC
few | TRBJ2-3 | TRBD2 | TRBV5-1 | CASRLAGGRTDTQYF | TGCGCCAGCAGACTAGCGGGAGGTCGCACAGATACGCAGTATTTT
few | TRBJ2-7 | - | TRBV29-1 | CSATTVSYEQYF | TGCAGCGCCACGACAGTCTCCTACGAGCAGTACTTC
few | TRBJ2-5 | - | TRBV6-5 | CASSYDGTSGETQYF | TGTGCCAGCAGTTACGACGGGACATCTGGAGAGACCCAGTACTTC
few | TRBJ2-1 | TRBD2 | TRBV7-2 | CASSTRTSLLKQFF | TGTGCCAGCAGCACCCGGACTAGCCTCTTGAAGCAGTTCTTC
few | TRBJ2-1 | TRBD2 | TRBV7-2 | CASSLAASGRFPIYNEQFF | TGTGCCAGCAGCTTAGCTGCTAGCGGGAGGTTTCCGATCTACAATGAGCAGTTCTTC
- | TRBJ1-5 | - | TRBV15 | CATSRELKGWRNQPQHF | TGTGCCACCAGCAGAGAACTTAAGGGGTGGAGAAATCAGCCCCAGCATTTT
few | TRBJ2-2 | - | TRBV7-9 | CASSLGLDFAGELFF | TGTGCCAGCAGCTTAGGCCTAGATTTCGCCGGGGAGCTGTTTTTT
few | TRBJ2-7 | TRBD2 | TRBV4-3 | CASSQDSGGSYEQYF | TGCGCCAGCAGCCAAGATAGCGGGGGATCCTACGAGCAGTACTTC
- | TRBJ2-2 | TRBD2 | TRBV28 | CASRSTGTSGRRELFF | TGTGCCAGCAGGTCCACCGGGACTAGCGGGAGGAGGGAGCTGTTTTTT
few | TRBJ2-3 | - | TRBV5-4 | CASSLDYTDTQYF | TGTGCCAGCAGCTTGGACTACACAGATACGCAGTATTTT
few | TRBJ2-7 | - | TRBV29-1 | CSVEEWGLTYEQYF | TGCAGCGTTGAAGAATGGGGGCTAACCTACGAGCAGTACTTC
once | TRBJ2-7 | - | TRBV30 | CAWSHRKSLEEQYF | TGTGCCTGGAGTCACAGGAAAAGCTTAGAGGAGCAGTACTTC
few | TRBJ2-2 | TRBD2 | TRBV5-6 | CASSPGTSGNTGELFF | TGTGCCAGCAGCCCTGGGACTAGCGGAAACACCGGGGAGCTGTTTTTT
- | TRBJ1-5 | - | TRBV7-9 | CASSPYETEPQHF | TGTGCCAGCAGCCCCTACGAGACAGAACCCCAGCATTTT
few | TRBJ2-5 | TRBD1 | TRBV6-1 | CASRGQGRPQETQYF | TGTGCCAGCAGGGGACAGGGTCGTCCCCAAGAGACCCAGTACTTC
few | TRBJ2-5 | - | TRBV29-1 | CSVAWTIGETQYF | TGCAGCGTTGCCTGGACAATCGGAGAGACCCAGTACTTC
- | TRBJ2-7 | - | TRBV5-6 | CASSSDSPSYEQYF | TGTGCCAGCAGCAGCGACAGCCCATCCTACGAGCAGTACTTC
- | TRBJ1-2 | - | TRBV6-5 | CASSYDRGIHGYTF | TGTGCCAGCAGTTACGACCGGGGTATCCATGGCTACACCTTC
few | TRBJ2-5 | TRBD2 | TRBV29-1 | CSVAGAGETQYF | TGCAGCGTTGCCGGAGCGGGGGAGACCCAGTACTTC
- | TRBJ1-1 | - | TRBV28 | CASRGGLLDTEAFF | TGTGCCAGCCGTGGCGGGCTCCTGGACACTGAAGCTTTCTTT
few | TRBJ2-3 | - | TRBV2 | CASSDRISTDTQYF | TGTGCCAGCAGTGACAGGATTAGCACAGATACGCAGTATTTT
- | TRBJ2-3 | - | TRBV27 | CASSGVTGSTQYF | TGTGCCAGCAGTGGAGTGACAGGATCTACGCAGTATTTT
- | TRBJ2-5 | TRBD2 | TRBV20-1 | CGGLAGLAQYF | TGCGGCGGACTAGCGGGATTGGCCCAGTACTTC
few | TRBJ1-5 | TRBD1 | TRBV2 | CASSRTGRRQPQHF | TGTGCCAGCAGTAGGACAGGGCGGCGTCAGCCCCAGCATTTT
once | TRBJ2-7 | TRBD2 | TRBV30 | CAWSAGTSGTPQYF | TGTGCCTGGAGCGCCGGGACTAGCGGGACCCCGCAGTACTTC
- | TRBJ2-3 | TRBD2 | TRBV29-1 | CSSKGGMDGGTQYF | TGCAGCTCGAAGGGAGGGATGGACGGGGGTACGCAGTATTTT
- | TRBJ2-1 | - | TRBV30 | CAWSYRDGQFF | TGTGCCTGGTCTTACAGGGATGGGCAGTTCTTC
- | TRBJ1-4 | TRBD1 | TRBV30 | CAWSKGQGREKLFF | TGTGCCTGGTCGAAGGGACAGGGGAGAGAAAAACTGTTTTTT
few | TRBJ2-7 | TRBD1 | TRBV28 | CASSRDRGIGEQYF | TGTGCCAGCAGCAGGGACAGGGGGATCGGCGAGCAGTACTTC
few | TRBJ2-2 | - | TRBV25-1 | CASRPGGQLTGELFF | TGTGCCAGCAGGCCCGGGGGACAGCTTACCGGGGAGCTGTTTTTT
- | TRBJ1-1 | - | TRBV9 | CASSPYDKNTEAFF | TGTGCCAGCAGCCCTTACGACAAGAACACTGAAGCTTTCTTT